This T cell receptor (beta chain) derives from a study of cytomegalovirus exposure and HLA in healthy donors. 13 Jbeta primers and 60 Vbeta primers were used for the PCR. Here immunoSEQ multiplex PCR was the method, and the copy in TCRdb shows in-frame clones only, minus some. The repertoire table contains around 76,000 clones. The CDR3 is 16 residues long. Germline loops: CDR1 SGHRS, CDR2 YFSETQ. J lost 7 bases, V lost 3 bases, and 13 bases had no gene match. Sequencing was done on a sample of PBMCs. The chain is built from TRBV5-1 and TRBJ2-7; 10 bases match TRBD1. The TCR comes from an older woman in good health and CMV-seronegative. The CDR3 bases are TGCGCCAGCAGCTCCCTGCCCGGACAGGGGGGAGGTGAGCAGTACTTC. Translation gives CASSSLPGQGGGEQYF.